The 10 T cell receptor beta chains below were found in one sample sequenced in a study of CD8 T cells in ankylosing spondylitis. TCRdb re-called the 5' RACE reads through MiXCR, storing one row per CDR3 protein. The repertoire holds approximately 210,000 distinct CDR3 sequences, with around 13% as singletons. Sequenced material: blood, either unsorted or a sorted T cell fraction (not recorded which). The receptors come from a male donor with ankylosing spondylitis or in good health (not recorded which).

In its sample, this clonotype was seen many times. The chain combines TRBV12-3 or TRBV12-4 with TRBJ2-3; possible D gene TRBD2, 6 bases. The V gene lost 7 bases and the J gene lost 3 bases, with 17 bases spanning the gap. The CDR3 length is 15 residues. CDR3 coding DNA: TGTGCCAGCACCTTGGCCATCGGGGGTACAGATACGCAGTATTTT. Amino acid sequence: CASTLAIGGTDTQYF.

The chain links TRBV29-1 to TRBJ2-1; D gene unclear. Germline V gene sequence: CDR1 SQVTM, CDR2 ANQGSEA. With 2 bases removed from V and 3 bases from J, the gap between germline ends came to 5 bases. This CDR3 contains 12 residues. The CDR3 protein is CSVEPNYNEQFF. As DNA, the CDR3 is TGCAGCGTTGAACCTAACTACAATGAGCAGTTCTTC.

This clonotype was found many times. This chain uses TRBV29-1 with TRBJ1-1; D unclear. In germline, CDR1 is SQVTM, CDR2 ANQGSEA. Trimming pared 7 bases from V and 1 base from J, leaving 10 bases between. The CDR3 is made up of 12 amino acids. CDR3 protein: CSAMRGNTEAFF. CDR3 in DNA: TGCAGCGCCATGCGCGGGAACACTGAAGCTTTCTTT.

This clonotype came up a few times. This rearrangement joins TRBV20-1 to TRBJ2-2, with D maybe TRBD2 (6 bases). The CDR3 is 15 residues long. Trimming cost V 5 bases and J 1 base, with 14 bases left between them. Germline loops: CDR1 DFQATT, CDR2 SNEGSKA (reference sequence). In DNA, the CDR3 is TGCAGTGCTCTAGGGACTCCGATGAACACCGGGGAGCTGTTTTTT. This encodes CSALGTPMNTGELFF.

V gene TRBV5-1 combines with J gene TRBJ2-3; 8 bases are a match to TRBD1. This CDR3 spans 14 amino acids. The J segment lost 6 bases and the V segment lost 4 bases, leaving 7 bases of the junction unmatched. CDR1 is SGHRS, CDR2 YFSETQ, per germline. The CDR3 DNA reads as TGCGCCAGCAGCGTCGGACAGGGTTGGGATACGCAGTATTTT. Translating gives CASSVGQGWDTQYF.

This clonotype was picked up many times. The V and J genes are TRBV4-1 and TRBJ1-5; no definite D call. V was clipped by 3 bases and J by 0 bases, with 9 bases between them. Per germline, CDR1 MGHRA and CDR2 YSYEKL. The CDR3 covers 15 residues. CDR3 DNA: TGCGCCAGCAGCCAGGTAATTGATAGCAATCAGCCCCAGCATTTT. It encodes CASSQVIDSNQPQHF.

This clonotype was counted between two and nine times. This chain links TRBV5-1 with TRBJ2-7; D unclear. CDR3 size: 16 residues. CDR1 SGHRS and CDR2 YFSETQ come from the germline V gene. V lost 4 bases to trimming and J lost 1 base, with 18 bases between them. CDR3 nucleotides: TGCGCCAGCAGCGGTACATGGTCGCGCCCTTCCTACGAGCAGTACTTC. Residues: CASSGTWSRPSYEQYF.

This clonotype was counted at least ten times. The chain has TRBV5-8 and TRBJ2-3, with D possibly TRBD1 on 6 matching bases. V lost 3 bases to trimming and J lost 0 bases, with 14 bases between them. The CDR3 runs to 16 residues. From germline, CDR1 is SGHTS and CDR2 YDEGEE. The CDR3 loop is CASSSQGWGSTDTQYF. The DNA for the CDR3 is TGTGCCAGCAGCTCACAGGGTTGGGGGAGCACAGATACGCAGTATTTT.

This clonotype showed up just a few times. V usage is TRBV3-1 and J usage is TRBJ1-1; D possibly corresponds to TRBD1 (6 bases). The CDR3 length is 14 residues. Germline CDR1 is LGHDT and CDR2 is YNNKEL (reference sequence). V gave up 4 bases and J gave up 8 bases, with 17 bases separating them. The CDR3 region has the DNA TGTGCCAGCAGCCCTTTTGTTGGGGGGCTAGAAGCTTTCTTT. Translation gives CASSPFVGGLEAFF.

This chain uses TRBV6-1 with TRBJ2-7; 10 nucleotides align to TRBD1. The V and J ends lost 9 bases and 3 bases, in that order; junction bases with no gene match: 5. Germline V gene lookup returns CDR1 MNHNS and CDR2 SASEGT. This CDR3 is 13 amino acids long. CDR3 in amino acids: CASRDRGFYEQYF. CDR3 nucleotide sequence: TGTGCCAGTCGGGACAGGGGCTTCTACGAGCAGTACTTC.